The entry below describes one TCR beta chain. Antigen unknown. Germline V CDR1 and CDR2: MNHEY, SMNVEV (reference sequence). The CDR3 is 14 amino acids. Unmatched junction bases numbered 8, after V lost 6 bases and J lost 6 bases. This record comes from a study of PD-1 blockade in classical Hodgkin lymphoma. Study results and limitations: Excluded were patients who started nivolumab under 1 year after ASCT, a group that had lower diversity.

TCRdb keeps only in-frame clones here, not all; method: immunoSEQ multiplex PCR. The sample consists of some 45,000 clones, about nine tenths of them appearing once. Patients all relapsed after autologous stem cell transplantation, and there was variation in brentuximab vedotin exposure. The sequencing here drew on peripheral blood mononuclear cells (PBMCs), taken at baseline. This chain links TRBV27 with TRBJ2-1; 7 nucleotides match TRBD1. This TCR derives from a human donor with classical Hodgkin lymphoma. For the CDR3, the DNA is TGTGCCAGCAGAAAACAGGGGTACCGCAATGAGCAGTTCTTC. Protein: CASRKQGYRNEQFF.